A selection of T cell receptor beta chains follows, all from one sample in a study of cytomegalovirus exposure and HLA in healthy donors. The method was immunoSEQ multiplex PCR; TCRdb's version includes in-frame clones alone and lacks a portion of them. Found here are about 120,000 clones, roughly 76% of them singletons; the top ten hold more than 15%. What was sequenced was PBMCs. Receptors originate from a man in his fifties in good health and CMV-seropositive. Both conserved end residues are part of each CDR3. Clone size is given for some rows only: seen once, a few or many times, or a class if the clone is expanded.

v_call: TRBV7-2; j_call: TRBJ2-3; clone_size: -; cdr3_aa: CASRVQGVGTDTQYF
v_call: TRBV4-1; j_call: TRBJ2-1; clone_size: -; cdr3_aa: CASSQEGRDTRRGEQFF
v_call: TRBV6-4; j_call: TRBJ1-6; clone_size: -; cdr3_aa: CASTRGTEYSPLHF
v_call: TRBV27; j_call: TRBJ1-4; clone_size: once; cdr3_aa: CASRQGAVTNEKLFF
v_call: TRBV7-9; j_call: TRBJ2-5; clone_size: -; cdr3_aa: CASSLRDKEAQYF
v_call: TRBV4-3; j_call: TRBJ1-6; clone_size: few; cdr3_aa: CASSQVTGRAYNSPLHF
v_call: TRBV29-1; j_call: TRBJ2-3; clone_size: -; cdr3_aa: CSVERTLPSGYTDTQYF
v_call: TRBV5-6; j_call: TRBJ2-5; clone_size: -; cdr3_aa: CASSLWGGAPSGQETQYF
v_call: TRBV18; j_call: TRBJ2-2; clone_size: once; cdr3_aa: CASSQDRFGELFF
v_call: TRBV2; j_call: TRBJ1-4; clone_size: -; cdr3_aa: CASRAPRGQGSNEKLFF
v_call: TRBV4-3; j_call: TRBJ1-5; clone_size: -; cdr3_aa: CASSQLSGNQPQHF
v_call: TRBV2; j_call: TRBJ1-5; clone_size: -; cdr3_aa: CASSVDRVQPQHF
v_call: TRBV6-5; j_call: TRBJ2-1; clone_size: -; cdr3_aa: CASRVTSGAYNEQFF
v_call: TRBV5-8; j_call: TRBJ1-1; clone_size: few; cdr3_aa: CASRNRKPRTEAFF
v_call: TRBV4-1; j_call: TRBJ2-7; clone_size: -; cdr3_aa: CASSQGGRTTSYEQYF
v_call: TRBV19; j_call: TRBJ1-2; clone_size: -; cdr3_aa: CASSTRGRGYGYTF
v_call: TRBV5-1; j_call: TRBJ2-3; clone_size: few; cdr3_aa: CASSRELGPDTQYF
v_call: TRBV18; j_call: TRBJ1-2; clone_size: -; cdr3_aa: CASSPQTTNYGYTF
v_call: TRBV4-1; j_call: TRBJ2-7; clone_size: -; cdr3_aa: CASSQEPPRGLAGIYEQYF
v_call: TRBV10-1; j_call: TRBJ2-1; clone_size: -; cdr3_aa: CASSELWDRQFF
v_call: TRBV10-2; j_call: TRBJ2-1; clone_size: few; cdr3_aa: CASRTSGRRRDNEQFF
v_call: TRBV15; j_call: TRBJ2-7; clone_size: -; cdr3_aa: CATSVGRTPGEQYF
v_call: TRBV29-1; j_call: TRBJ1-6; clone_size: -; cdr3_aa: CSVRWTGANSPLHF
v_call: TRBV6-6; j_call: TRBJ1-2; clone_size: -; cdr3_aa: CASSYSMGGTGYTF